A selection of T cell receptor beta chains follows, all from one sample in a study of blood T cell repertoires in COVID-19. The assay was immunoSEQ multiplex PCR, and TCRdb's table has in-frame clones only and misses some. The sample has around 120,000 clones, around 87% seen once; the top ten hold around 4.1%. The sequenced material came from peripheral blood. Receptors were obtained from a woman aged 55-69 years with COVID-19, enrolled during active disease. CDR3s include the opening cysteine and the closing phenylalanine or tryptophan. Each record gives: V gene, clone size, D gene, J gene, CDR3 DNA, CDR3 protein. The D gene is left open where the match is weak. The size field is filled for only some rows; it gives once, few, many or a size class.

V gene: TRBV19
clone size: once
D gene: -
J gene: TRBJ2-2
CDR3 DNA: TGTGCCTCAGAACCAGGGGCAACCGGGGAGCTGTTTTTT
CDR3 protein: CASEPGATGELFF

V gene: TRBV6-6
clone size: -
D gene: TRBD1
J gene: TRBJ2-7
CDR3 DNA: TGTGCCAGCAGTTGGCTACAGGGGACAGTCGACGAGCAGTACTTC
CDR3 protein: CASSWLQGTVDEQYF

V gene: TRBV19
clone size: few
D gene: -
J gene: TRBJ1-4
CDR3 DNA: TGTGCCAGTAGTAATAGGGGGACCTATGAAAAACTGTTTTTT
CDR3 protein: CASSNRGTYEKLFF

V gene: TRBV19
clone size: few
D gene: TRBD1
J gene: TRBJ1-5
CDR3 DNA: TGTGCCAGTAGTGGACAGGGGGCTTATAGCAATCAGCCCCAGCATTTT
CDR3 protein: CASSGQGAYSNQPQHF

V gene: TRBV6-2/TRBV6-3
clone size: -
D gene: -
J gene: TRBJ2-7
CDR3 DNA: TGTGCCAGCAGTTTTGACAGGTGGGTCGAGCAGTACTTC
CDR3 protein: CASSFDRWVEQYF

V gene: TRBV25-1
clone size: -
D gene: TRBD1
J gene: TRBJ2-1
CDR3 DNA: TGTGCCAGCAGGGAGGGACAGGGAACCTACAATGAGCAGTTCTTC
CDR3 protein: CASREGQGTYNEQFF

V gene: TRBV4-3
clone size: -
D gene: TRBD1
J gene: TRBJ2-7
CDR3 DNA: TGCGCCAGCAGCCAAGCGGACAGGGGCTACGAGCAGTACTTC
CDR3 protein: CASSQADRGYEQYF

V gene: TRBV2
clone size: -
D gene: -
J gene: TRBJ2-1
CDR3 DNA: TGTGCCAGCATCTGGGAACTAGCTGGCAATGAGCAGTTCTTC
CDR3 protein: CASIWELAGNEQFF

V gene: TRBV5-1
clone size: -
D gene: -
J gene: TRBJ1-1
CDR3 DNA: TGCGCCAGCAGCCTGGCAGGGGATCCGAACACTGAAGCTTTCTTT
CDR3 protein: CASSLAGDPNTEAFF

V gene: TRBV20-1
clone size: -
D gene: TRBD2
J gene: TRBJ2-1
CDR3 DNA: TGCAGTGCTAGTTTCGGGGGGGCCCTTTACAATGAGCAGTTCTTC
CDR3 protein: CSASFGGALYNEQFF

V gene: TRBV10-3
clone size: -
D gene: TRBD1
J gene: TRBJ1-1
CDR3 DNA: TGTGCCATCAGCCGGGACAGGATAAACACTGAAGCTTTCTTT
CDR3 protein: CAISRDRINTEAFF

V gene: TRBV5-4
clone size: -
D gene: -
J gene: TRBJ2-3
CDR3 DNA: TGTGCCAGCAGCTTTCCAGGGGCTCGCACAGATACGCAGTATTTT
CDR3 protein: CASSFPGARTDTQYF

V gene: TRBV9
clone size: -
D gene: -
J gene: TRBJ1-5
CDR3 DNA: TGTGCCAGCAGCGTAGGGGAGAATCAGCCCCAGCATTTT
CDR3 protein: CASSVGENQPQHF

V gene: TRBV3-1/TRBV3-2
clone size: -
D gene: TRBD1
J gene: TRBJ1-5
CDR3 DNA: TGTGCCAGCAGCCAAGGGACAGGGAGCAATCAGCCCCAGCATTTT
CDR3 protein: CASSQGTGSNQPQHF

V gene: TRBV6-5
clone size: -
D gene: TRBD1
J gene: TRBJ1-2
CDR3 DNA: TGTGCCAGCAGTTACTCGATGGCAGGGGGAATCTATGGCTACACCTTC
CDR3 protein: CASSYSMAGGIYGYTF

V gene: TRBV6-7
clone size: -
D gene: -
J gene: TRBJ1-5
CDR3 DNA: TGTGCCAGCAGTTACTCGAAGGGACATCTAAGCAATCAGCCCCAGCATTTT
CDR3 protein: CASSYSKGHLSNQPQHF

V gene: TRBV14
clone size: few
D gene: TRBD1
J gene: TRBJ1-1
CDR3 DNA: TGTGCCAGCAGCCGGGGACAGGGGTTTTCCACTGAAGCTTTCTTT
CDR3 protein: CASSRGQGFSTEAFF

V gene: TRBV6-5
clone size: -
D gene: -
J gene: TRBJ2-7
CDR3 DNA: TGTGCCAGCAGTTACTCGTTCGTAAGCACCTACGAGCAGTACTTC
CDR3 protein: CASSYSFVSTYEQYF

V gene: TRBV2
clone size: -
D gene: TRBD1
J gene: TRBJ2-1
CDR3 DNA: TGTGCCAGCAGTGTCGGACAGGAATACAATGAGCAGTTCTTC
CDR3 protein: CASSVGQEYNEQFF

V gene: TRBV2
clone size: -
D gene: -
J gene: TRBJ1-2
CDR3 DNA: TGTGCCAGCAGCCCGGCGGACAAGATCTATGGCTACACCTTC
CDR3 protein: CASSPADKIYGYTF

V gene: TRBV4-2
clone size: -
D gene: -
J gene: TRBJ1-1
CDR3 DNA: TGTGCCAGCAGCCAAGATTTGGGACTGGGTGAAGCTTTCTTT
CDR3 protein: CASSQDLGLGEAFF

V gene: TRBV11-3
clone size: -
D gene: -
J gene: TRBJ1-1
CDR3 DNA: TGTGCCCCCATAGAGGGCACTGAAGCTTTCTTT
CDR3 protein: CAPIEGTEAFF

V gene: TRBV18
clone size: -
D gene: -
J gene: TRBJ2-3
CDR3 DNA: TGTGCCAGCTCACAGACCCCGGGGACAGATACGCAGTATTTT
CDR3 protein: CASSQTPGTDTQYF

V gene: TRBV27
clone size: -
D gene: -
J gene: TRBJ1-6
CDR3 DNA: TGTGCCAGCAGTTTAAAGCCCTCGTATATCTCCTATAATTCACCCCTCCACTTT
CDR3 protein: CASSLKPSYISYNSPLHF

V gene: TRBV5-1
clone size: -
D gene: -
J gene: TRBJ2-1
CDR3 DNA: TGCGCCAGCAGCGAGAGAGGGTCCCCTGGGGAGCAGTTCTTC
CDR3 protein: CASSERGSPGEQFF

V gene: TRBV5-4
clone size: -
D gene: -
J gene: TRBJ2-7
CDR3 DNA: TGTGCCAGCAGCTTGACAGGACCTTCCTACGAGCAGTACTTC
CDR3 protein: CASSLTGPSYEQYF

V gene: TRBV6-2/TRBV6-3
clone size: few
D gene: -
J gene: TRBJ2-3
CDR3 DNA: TGTGCCAGCAGTTCACGGCTCACAGGTCGCACAGATACGCAGTATTTT
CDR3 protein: CASSSRLTGRTDTQYF

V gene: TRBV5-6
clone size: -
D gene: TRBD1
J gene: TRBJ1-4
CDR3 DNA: TGTGCCAGCACAATACAGGGGGTTGTTGAAAAACTGTTTTTT
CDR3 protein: CASTIQGVVEKLFF

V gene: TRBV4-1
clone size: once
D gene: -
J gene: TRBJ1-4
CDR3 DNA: TGCGCCAGCAGCCGGGGGCAGGGGAGCGTTGGAAAACTGTTTTTT
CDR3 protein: CASSRGQGSVGKLFF

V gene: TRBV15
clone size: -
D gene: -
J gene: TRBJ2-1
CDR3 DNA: TGTGCCACCAGCCCCACAGTTAACCCTTACAATGAGCAGTTCTTC
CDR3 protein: CATSPTVNPYNEQFF

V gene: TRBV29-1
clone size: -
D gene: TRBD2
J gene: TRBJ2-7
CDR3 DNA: TGCAGCGTTGGAGGGAGGGACTACGAGCAGTACTTC
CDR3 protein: CSVGGRDYEQYF

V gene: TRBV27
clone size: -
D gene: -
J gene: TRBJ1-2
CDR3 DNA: TGTGCCAGCAGCTATGACGGCGGGTTCTATGGCTACACCTTC
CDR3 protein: CASSYDGGFYGYTF

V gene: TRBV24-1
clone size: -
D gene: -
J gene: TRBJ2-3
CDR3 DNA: TGTGCCACCGCCTCCTCCCAGACAGGCGAGGCAGATACGCAGTATTTT
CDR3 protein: CATASSQTGEADTQYF

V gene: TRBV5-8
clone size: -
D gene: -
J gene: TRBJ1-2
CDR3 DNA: TGTGCCAGCAGCTCGGGGGTTCCCCTAGGCTACACCTTC
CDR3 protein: CASSSGVPLGYTF

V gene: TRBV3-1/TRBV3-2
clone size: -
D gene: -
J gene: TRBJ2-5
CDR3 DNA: TGTGCCAGCAGCCAAGACGATACACGGGACCAAGAGACCCAGTACTTC
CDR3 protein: CASSQDDTRDQETQYF

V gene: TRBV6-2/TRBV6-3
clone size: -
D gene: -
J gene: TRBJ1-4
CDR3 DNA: TGTGCCAGCAGTCACCCTCCCGAGAATGAAAAACTGTTTTTT
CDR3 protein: CASSHPPENEKLFF

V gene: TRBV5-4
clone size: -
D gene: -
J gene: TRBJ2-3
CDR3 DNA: TGTGCCAGCAGCCCTGGCAGGGATACTAGCACAGATACGCAGTATTTT
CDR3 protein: CASSPGRDTSTDTQYF

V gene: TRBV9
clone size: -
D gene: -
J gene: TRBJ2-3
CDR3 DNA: TGTGCCAGCGCGGACCCCCGGTTGGGGGGTAGTAGCACAGATACGCAGTATTTT
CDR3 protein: CASADPRLGGSSTDTQYF

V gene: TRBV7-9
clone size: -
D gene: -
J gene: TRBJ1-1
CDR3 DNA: TGTGCCAGCAGCTTAGAACACAACACTGAAGCTTTCTTT
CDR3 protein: CASSLEHNTEAFF

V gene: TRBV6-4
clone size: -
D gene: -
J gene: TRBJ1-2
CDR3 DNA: TGTGCCAGCAGTGTAGACGGTGCTGGAGGCTATGGCTACACCTTC
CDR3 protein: CASSVDGAGGYGYTF

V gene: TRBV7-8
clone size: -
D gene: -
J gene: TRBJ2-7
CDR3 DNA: TGTGCCAGCAGTAAGGGACAAACAGGCGAGCAGTACTTC
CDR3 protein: CASSKGQTGEQYF

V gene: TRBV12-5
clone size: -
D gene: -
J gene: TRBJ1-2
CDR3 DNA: TGTGCTAGTGGTTTGCCGGAGGCAGCAGGAGGCTACACCTTC
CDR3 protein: CASGLPEAAGGYTF

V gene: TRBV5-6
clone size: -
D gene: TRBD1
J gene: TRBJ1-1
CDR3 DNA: TGTGCCAGTAGGACAGGAGGAGAAACTGAAGCTTTCTTT
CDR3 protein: CASRTGGETEAFF

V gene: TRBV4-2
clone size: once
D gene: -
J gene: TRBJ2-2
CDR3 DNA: TGTGCCAGCAGCCAAGAAGTAAAGGGGCGGTCTATGAACACCGGGGAGCTGTTTTTT
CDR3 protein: CASSQEVKGRSMNTGELFF

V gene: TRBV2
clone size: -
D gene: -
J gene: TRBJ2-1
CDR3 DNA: TGTGCCAGCAGTGAAGCTGGCCGGAGCTCCTACAATGAGCAGTTCTTC
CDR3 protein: CASSEAGRSSYNEQFF

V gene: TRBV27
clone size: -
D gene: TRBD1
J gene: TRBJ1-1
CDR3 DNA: TGTGCCAGCAGACCAGCGGACAGGGCAACTGAAGCTTTCTTT
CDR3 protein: CASRPADRATEAFF

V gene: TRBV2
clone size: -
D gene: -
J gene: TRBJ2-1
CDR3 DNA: TGTGCCAGCAGTGAAGCGCTTCTAGTCCATGAGCAGTTCTTC
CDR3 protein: CASSEALLVHEQFF

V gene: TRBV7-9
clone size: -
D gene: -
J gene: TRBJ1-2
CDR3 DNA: TGTGCCAGCAGCATACAGGTCCCGTATGGCTACACCTTC
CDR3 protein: CASSIQVPYGYTF

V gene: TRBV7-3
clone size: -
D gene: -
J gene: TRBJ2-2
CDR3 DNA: TGTGCCAGCAGCTTAATGGGCCCCGGGGAGCTGTTTTTT
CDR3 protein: CASSLMGPGELFF

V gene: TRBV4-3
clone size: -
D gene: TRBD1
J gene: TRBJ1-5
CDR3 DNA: TGCGCCAGCAGCCAAGAAGTCAGCACAGGGGGCTATAATCAGCCCCAGCATTTT
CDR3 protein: CASSQEVSTGGYNQPQHF

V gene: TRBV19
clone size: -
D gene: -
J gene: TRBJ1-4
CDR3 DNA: TGTGCCAGTAAGGGGGAATGGGGGCTGTATAATGAAAAACTGTTTTTT
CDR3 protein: CASKGEWGLYNEKLFF

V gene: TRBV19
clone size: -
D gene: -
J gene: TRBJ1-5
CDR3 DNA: TGTGCCAGTTCTCGAGGAGACAGTCGTCAGCCCCAGCATTTT
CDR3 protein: CASSRGDSRQPQHF

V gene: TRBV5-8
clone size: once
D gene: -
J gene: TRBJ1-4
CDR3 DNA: TGTGCCAGCAGCACGGGAGGACACGGACGTAATGAAAAACTGTTTTTT
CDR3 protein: CASSTGGHGRNEKLFF

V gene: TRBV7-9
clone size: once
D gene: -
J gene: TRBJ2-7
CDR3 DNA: TGTGCCAGCAGCTTAGAAGGATTGGACAGTTACGAGCAGTACTTC
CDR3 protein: CASSLEGLDSYEQYF

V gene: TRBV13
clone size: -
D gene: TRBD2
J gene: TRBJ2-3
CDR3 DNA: TGTGCCAGCAGCCACCTCCAAAGCGGGGGCGATACGCAGTATTTT
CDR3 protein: CASSHLQSGGDTQYF

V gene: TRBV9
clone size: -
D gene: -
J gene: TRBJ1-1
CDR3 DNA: TGTGCCAGCAGCGTAGGACCAGGGAACACTGAAGCTTTCTTT
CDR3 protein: CASSVGPGNTEAFF